The rows below give T cell receptor beta chains drawn from one sample of a study of T cells after yellow fever vaccination. TCRdb passed the 5' RACE reads through MiXCR, listing each CDR3 protein once. In the table there are about 63,000 distinct CDR3 sequences, 7.4% of which are singletons. Sequencing was performed on CD8+ T cells sorted from PBMCs, taken 15 days after the yellow fever booster vaccination. These receptors were obtained from a man aged 30-40 years who received the YFV17D yellow fever vaccine. Each CDR3 is given with its conserved first and last residue. Each record gives: V gene, D gene, J gene, clone size, CDR3 protein, CDR3 DNA. A D gene is named only where the DNA matches it firmly. Clone sizes are given selectively: once, few, many, or a class where the clone is expanded.

>TRBV7-2|TRBD1|TRBJ2-3|few
CASSPQGPTDTQYF
TGTGCCAGCAGCCCACAGGGGCCCACAGATACGCAGTATTTT
>TRBV29-1|TRBD2|TRBJ2-5|many
CSVEGPGLAGDLETQYF
TGCAGCGTTGAAGGCCCGGGACTAGCGGGAGACTTAGAGACCCAGTACTTC
>TRBV7-9|TRBD1|TRBJ2-1|many
CASRLGQGAYNEQFF
TGTGCCAGCAGGTTAGGACAGGGGGCCTACAATGAGCAGTTCTTC
>TRBV19|NA|TRBJ2-3|many
CASSTVSTDTQYF
TGTGCCAGTAGTACAGTTAGCACAGATACGCAGTATTTT
>TRBV5-1|NA|TRBJ2-7|many
CASSLGSPYEQYF
TGCGCCAGCAGCTTGGGATCTCCCTACGAGCAGTACTTC
>TRBV2|NA|TRBJ1-3|many
CASSEEWRNTIYF
TGTGCCAGCAGTGAAGAGTGGAGAAACACCATATATTTT
>TRBV25-1|NA|TRBJ1-5|NA
CASSEYSLDQPQHF
TGTGCCAGCAGTGAATATTCCCTAGATCAGCCCCAGCATTTT
>TRBV10-3|TRBD1|TRBJ2-7|NA
CAISPTGVEQYF
TGTGCCATCAGTCCTACAGGGGTCGAGCAGTACTTC
>TRBV15|TRBD2|TRBJ2-6|many
CATSMAGAGANVLTF
TGTGCCACCAGCATGGCGGGAGCTGGGGCCAACGTCCTGACTTTC
>TRBV4-1|TRBD1|TRBJ2-7|many
CASSQENRGNEQYF
TGCGCCAGCAGCCAAGAGAACAGGGGGAACGAGCAGTACTTC
>TRBV4-1|NA|TRBJ1-5|many
CASSQEGLQPQHF
TGCGCCAGCAGCCAAGAAGGGCTTCAGCCCCAGCATTTT
>TRBV10-3|NA|TRBJ2-2|many
CAITRNTGELFF
TGTGCCATCACCCGGAACACCGGGGAGCTGTTTTTT
>TRBV7-2|TRBD2|TRBJ2-7|many
CASSLTSGYSYEQYF
TGTGCCAGCAGCTTGACTAGCGGATATTCCTACGAGCAGTACTTC
>TRBV19|NA|TRBJ1-2|few
CASSILGADGRNYGYTF
TGTGCCAGTAGTATATTAGGGGCCGACGGTAGGAACTATGGCTACACCTTC
>TRBV28|NA|TRBJ2-7|many
CASSLASDSYEQYF
TGTGCCAGCAGTTTAGCTAGCGACTCCTACGAGCAGTACTTC
>TRBV4-3|TRBD1|TRBJ2-4|many
CASSQDPQGGNIQYF
TGCGCCAGCAGCCAAGATCCACAGGGGGGAAACATTCAGTACTTC